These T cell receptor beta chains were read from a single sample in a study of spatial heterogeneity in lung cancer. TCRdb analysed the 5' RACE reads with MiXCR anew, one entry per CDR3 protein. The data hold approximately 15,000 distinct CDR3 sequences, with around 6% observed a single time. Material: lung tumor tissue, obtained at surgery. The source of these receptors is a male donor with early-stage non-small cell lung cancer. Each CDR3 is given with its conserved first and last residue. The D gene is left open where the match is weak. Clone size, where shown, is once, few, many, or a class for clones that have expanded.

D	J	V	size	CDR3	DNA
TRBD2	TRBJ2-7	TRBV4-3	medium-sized	CASSQDSGKGLAGSYEQYF	TGCGCCAGCAGCCAAGATTCAGGGAAGGGACTAGCGGGGTCATACGAGCAGTACTTC
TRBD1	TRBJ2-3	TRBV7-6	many	CASSFPRTGSTDTQYF	TGTGCCAGCAGCTTCCCCCGGACAGGCAGCACAGATACGCAGTATTTT
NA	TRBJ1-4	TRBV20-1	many	CSARGDILAEKLFF	TGCAGTGCTAGAGGGGACATCCTGGCCGAAAAACTGTTTTTT
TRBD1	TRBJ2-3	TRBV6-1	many	CASSEANRGPTDTQYF	TGTGCCAGCAGTGAAGCGAACAGGGGGCCCACAGATACGCAGTATTTT
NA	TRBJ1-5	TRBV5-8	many	CASSLTGRLKPQHF	TGTGCCAGCAGCTTGACAGGCCGATTGAAGCCCCAGCATTTT
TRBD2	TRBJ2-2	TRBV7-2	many	CASSFYGTSSGELFF	TGTGCCAGCAGCTTCTACGGGACTAGCTCCGGGGAGCTGTTTTTT
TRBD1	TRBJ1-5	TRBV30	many	CAWSVTGVGNQPQHF	TGTGCCTGGAGTGTGACAGGGGTTGGCAATCAGCCCCAGCATTTT
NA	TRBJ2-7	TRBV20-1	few	CSASTGTPYEQYF	TGCAGTGCTAGCACAGGGACCCCCTACGAGCAGTACTTC
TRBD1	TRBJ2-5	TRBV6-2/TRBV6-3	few	CASSFPVWDRRPMETQYF	TGTGCCAGCAGTTTCCCCGTTTGGGACAGGCGTCCTATGGAGACCCAGTACTTC
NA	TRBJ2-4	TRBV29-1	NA	CSVGSGTMKNIQYF	TGCAGCGTTGGATCGGGGACAATGAAAAACATTCAGTACTTC
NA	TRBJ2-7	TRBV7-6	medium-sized	CASSLGQDSSYEQYF	TGTGCCAGCAGCTTAGGACAGGACAGCTCCTACGAGCAGTACTTC
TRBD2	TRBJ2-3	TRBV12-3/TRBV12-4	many	CASSLGLAFVTDTQYF	TGTGCCAGCAGTTTGGGACTAGCCTTTGTCACAGATACGCAGTATTTT
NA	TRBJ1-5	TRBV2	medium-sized	CASSGTNSNQPQHF	TGTGCCAGCAGTGGGACAAATAGCAATCAGCCCCAGCATTTT
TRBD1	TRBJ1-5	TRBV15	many	CATSRVTGDDGNQPQHF	TGTGCCACCAGCAGAGTTACAGGGGATGACGGCAATCAGCCCCAGCATTTT
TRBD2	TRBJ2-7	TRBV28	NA	CASRALAGGTYEQYF	TGTGCCAGCAGAGCTTTAGCGGGGGGAACCTACGAGCAGTACTTC
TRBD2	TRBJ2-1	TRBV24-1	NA	CATSDISGSSSYNEQFF	TGTGCCACCAGTGACATTAGCGGGAGTTCTTCCTACAATGAGCAGTTCTTC
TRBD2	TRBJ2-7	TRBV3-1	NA	CASSRGRDEQYF	TGTGCCAGCAGCCGAGGGAGGGACGAGCAGTACTTC
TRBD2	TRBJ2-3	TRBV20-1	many	CSARVTSGRDTQYF	TGCAGTGCTAGAGTGACTAGCGGGAGAGATACGCAGTATTTT
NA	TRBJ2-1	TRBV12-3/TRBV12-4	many	CASISVSSYNEQFF	TGTGCCAGCATTTCAGTGAGCTCCTACAATGAGCAGTTCTTC
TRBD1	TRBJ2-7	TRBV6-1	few	CASREGGTKPYEQYF	TGTGCCAGCAGGGAAGGGGGCACAAAACCCTACGAGCAGTACTTC
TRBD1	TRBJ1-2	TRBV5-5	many	CASSQGLEAGGYGYTF	TGTGCCAGCAGCCAAGGCCTCGAGGCAGGGGGCTATGGCTACACCTTC
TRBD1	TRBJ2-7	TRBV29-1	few	CSARGQGNNEQYF	TGCAGCGCTAGGGGACAGGGTAACAACGAGCAGTACTTC